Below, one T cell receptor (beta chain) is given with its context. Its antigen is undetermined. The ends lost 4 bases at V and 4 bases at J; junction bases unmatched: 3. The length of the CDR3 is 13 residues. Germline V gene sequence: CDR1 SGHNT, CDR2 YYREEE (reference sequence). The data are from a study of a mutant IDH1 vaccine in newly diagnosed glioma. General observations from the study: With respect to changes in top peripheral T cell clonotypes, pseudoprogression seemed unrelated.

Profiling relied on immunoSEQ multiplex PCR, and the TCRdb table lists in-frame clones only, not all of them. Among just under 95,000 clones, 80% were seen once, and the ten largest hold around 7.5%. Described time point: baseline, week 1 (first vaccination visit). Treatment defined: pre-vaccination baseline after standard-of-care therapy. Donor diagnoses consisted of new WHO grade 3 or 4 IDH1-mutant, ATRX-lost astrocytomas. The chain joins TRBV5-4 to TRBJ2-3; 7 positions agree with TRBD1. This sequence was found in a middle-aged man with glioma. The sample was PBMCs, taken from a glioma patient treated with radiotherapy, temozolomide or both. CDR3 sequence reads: CASSRTGADTQYF. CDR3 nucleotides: TGTGCCAGCAGCCGTACAGGGGCAGATACGCAGTATTTT.